This T cell receptor (beta chain) comes out of a study of T-cell reconstitution after alpha-beta-depleted transplantation in children (dated by TCRdb to 2016 to 2017). Regarding the study in general: Using TCR repertoire profiling, the study followed T-cell immune reconstitution in a quantitative way in children after TCRalphabeta/CD19-depleted allogeneic hematopoietic cell transplantation.

The library was produced with PCR. The reads were generated on an Illumina HiSeq 2500. Molecular barcoding was employed in the preparation of TCR libraries, with unique molecular identifiers being used to normalize TCRbeta repertoire quantification. Clones were called with MiXCR by TCRdb after fastp trimmed the public reads at Q25, and only in-frame beta chains were retained. Every entry covers one CDR3 protein and lists the most common genes and DNA from its rows. Recorded for this sample are 600,000 to 700,000 distinct CDR3 sequences; around 17% of them occurred a single time. The ten largest clones represent about 1.1% of the sample. On this clonotype: Its antigen target is currently unknown. Qualities for individual bases were not recorded, and no much larger clone is one base off.

Taken from the germline V gene, the CDR1 and CDR2 loops are KGHSH and LQKENI. From the cysteine through the phenylalanine, the CDR3 covers 15 amino acids. Only the CDR3 DNA stays, 45 bases, in frame from base 1. V sheds 3 bases and J sheds 3 bases, leaving 11 bases between their ends. This material consisted of PBMCs from the stem cell graft donor, taken from the stem cell graft. Recombination connected TRBV18 to TRBJ2-2; no confident D gene assignment can be made. This TCR was sampled from a human donor who donated a stem cell graft to a child with acute myeloid leukemia. This receptor has the CDR3 CASSPGPLDTGELFF. In nucleotide form, the sequence is TGTGCCAGCTCACCTGGCCCCCTTGACACCGGGGAGCTGTTTTTT.